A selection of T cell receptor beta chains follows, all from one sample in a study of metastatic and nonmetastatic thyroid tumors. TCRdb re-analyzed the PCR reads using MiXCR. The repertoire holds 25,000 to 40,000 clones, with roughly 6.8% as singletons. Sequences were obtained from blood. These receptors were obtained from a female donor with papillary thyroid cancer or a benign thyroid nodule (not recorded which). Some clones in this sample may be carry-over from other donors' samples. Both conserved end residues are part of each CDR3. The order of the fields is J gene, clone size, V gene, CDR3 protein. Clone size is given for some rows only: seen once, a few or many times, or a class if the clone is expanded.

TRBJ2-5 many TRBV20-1 CSAQDRDRGVKTQYF
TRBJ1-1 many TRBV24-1 CAARSGTGKNEAFF
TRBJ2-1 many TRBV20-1 CSGDSWSSEHNEQFF
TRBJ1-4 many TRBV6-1 CASSPMVSNEKLFF
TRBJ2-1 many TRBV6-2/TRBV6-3 CASSRLGNEQFF
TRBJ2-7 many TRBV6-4 CASSVSSTGSYEQYF
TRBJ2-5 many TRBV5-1 CASSAGTSWGEETQYF
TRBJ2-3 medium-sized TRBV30 CARKSTGTITDTQYF
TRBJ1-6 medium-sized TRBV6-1 CASSSVRNSPLHF
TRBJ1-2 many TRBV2 CASSTDRGSHF
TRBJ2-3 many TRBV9 CASSVDSVGYIDTQYF
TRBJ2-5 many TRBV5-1 CASSLGSGGQETQYF
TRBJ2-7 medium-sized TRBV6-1 CASTQGLRAEQYF
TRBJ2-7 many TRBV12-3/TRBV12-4 CASSLWPGKGNYEQYF
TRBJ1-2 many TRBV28 CASSLPLTRSLF
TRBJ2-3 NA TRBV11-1 CASSAEGSASFTDTQYF
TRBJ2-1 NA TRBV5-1 CASRRRGSDEQFF
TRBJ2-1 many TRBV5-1 CASSPTGLVAGGYNEQFF
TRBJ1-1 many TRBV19 CASSILGQKNTEAFF
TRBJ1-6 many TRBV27 CASSVGARAPLHF
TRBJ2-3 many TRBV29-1 CSVKTSGVTDTQYF
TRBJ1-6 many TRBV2 CASSEGPALHF
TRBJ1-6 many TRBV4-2 CASTHRGLSSYNSPLHF
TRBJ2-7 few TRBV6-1 CASSEEARTSGGGGPYF
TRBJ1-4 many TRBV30 CAWGEGGNNEKLFF
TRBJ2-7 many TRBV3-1 CASSQTGGFTYEQYF
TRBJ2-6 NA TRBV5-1 CASRRDSLASGDNVLTF
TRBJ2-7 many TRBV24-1 CATSDSSRYEQYF
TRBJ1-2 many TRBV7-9 CASSLLALSAYGYTF